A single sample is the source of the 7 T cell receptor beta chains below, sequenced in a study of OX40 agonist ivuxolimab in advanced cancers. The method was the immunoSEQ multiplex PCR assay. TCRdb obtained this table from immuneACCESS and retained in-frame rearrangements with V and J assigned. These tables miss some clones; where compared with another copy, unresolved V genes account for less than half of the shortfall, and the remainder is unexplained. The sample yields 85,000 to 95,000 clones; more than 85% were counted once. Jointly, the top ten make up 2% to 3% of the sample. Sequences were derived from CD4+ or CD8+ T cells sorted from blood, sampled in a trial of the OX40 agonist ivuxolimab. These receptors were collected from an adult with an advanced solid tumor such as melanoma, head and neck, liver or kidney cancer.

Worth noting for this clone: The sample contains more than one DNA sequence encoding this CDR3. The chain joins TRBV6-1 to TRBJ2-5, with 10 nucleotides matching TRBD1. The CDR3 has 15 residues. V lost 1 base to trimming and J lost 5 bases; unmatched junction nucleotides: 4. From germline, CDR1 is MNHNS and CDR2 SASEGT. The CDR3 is CASSEVGQGSETQYF. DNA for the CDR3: TGTGCCAGCAGTGAAGTGGGACAGGGGAGCGAGACCCAGTACTTC.

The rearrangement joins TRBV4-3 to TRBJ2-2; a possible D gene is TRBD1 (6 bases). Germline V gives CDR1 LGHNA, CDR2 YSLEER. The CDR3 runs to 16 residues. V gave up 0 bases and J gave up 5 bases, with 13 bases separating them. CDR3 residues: CASSQEGTRKTGELFF. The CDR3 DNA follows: TGCGCCAGCAGCCAAGAAGGGACAAGGAAAACCGGGGAGCTGTTTTTT.

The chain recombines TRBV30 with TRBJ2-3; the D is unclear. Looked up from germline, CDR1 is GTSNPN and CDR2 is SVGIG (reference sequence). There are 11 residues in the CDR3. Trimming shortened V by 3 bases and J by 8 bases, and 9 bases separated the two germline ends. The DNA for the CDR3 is TGTGCCTGGAGGCGAACGGTTACGCAGTATTTT. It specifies CAWRRTVTQYF. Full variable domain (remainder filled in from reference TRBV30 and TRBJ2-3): SQTIHQWPATLVQPVGSPLSLECTVEGTSNPNLYWYRQAAGRGLQLLFYSVGIGQISSEVPQNLSASRPQDRQFILSSKKLLLSDSGFYLCAWRRTVTQYFGPGTRLTVL.

CDR3 nucleotides: TGTGCCATCAGGGCCGGGGCCAGCTCCTACGAGCAGTACTTC. It codes for CAIRAGASSYEQYF. V gene TRBV10-3 combines with J gene TRBJ2-7, with D tentatively TRBD1 or TRBD2 (5 bases each). The germline V gene encodes CDR1 ENHRY and CDR2 SYGVKD. The CDR3 covers 14 residues. Trimming removed 6 bases from V and 0 bases from J, with 12 bases in between.

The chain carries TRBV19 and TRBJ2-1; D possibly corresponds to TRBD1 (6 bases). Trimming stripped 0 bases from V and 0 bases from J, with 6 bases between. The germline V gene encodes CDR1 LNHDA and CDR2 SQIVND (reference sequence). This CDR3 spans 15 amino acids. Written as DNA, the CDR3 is TGTGCCAGTAGTATAGAAGGGGGCTCCTACAATGAGCAGTTCTTC. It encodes CASSIEGGSYNEQFF.

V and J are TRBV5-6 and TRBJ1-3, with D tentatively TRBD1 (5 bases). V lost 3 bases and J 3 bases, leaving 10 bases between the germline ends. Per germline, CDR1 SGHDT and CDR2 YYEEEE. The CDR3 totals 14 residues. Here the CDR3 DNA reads TGTGCCAGCAGCTCGCAGGGTGGTGGAAACACCATATATTTT. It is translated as CASSSQGGGNTIYF.

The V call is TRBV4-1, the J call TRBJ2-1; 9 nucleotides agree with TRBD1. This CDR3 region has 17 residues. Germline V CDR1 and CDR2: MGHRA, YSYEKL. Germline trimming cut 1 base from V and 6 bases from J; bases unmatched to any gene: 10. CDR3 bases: TGCGCCAGCAGCCAAGTGTTCATGGGACAGGGTGGCAATGAGCAGTTCTTC. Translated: CASSQVFMGQGGNEQFF.